This T cell receptor beta chain was recovered during a study of tumor-infiltrating lymphocytes in primary liver carcinoma. Study information: Patients were men and women aged 30 to 69 years. Per sample, productive TCRbeta reads numbered roughly 3.65 to 8 million, similar across tissue types.

Making TCR beta cDNA involved around 540 ng total RNA and a constant-region primer. Each TCR beta library was derived from three nested multiplex PCR rounds that employed slightly modified ARM-PCR. Primers for the first two PCR rounds were TRBV1-TRBV30 forward primers and a C-beta reverse primer (approximately 10 cycles per round). A single record per CDR3 protein comes from TCRdb applying MiXCR to the multiplex PCR reads. The top ten clones hold over 7.5% of a sample with 95,000 to 150,000 distinct CDR3 sequences, under 70% of them seen once. The CDR3 length is 17 residues. V was pared by 5 bases and J by 5 bases, with 17 bases of the junction left unmatched. Germline loops: CDR1 SQVTM, CDR2 ANQGSEA. The roughly 17-31 mg bulk tissue piece was not sorted before simultaneous RNA and DNA extraction. Patients diagnosed with primary liver carcinoma received treatment through surgical resection. Patients had chronic HBV infection and were treatment-naive.

This clonotype was observed at least ten times. Sample: tumor-adjacent normal liver tissue. The sequence was obtained from an older woman with primary liver carcinoma and hepatitis B virus infection. This chain connects TRBV29-1 to TRBJ2-2; 7 bases match TRBD1. Written as DNA, the CDR3 is TGCAGCGTTTCTGCCGGGACAGTTGTATGCGGGACCGGGGAGCTGTTTTTT. Protein sequence: CSVSAGTVVCGTGELFF.